The present entry profiles one T cell receptor beta chain with its context. As processed by the authors: Counts of nucleated cells, estimated from reference gene primer amplification, were obtained. Repertoires were generated with immunoSEQ multiplex PCR, while TCRdb's copy carries only in-frame clones and drops some. The V and J calls and the clone size are those of that table, but D and trimming were determined from the DNA. The sample carries some 100,000 clones, more than 85% recorded once. This sample was taken from a study of blood T cell repertoires in COVID-19. Study-wide context: Whether acute or convalescent, the COVID-19 samples came from the United States, Italy and Spain. T cells, B-cell-depleted T cells, or PBMCs supplied cDNA or gDNA.

Sequencing input: peripheral blood. The clonotype comes from a man aged 60 to 69 with acute or convalescent COVID-19.

The CDR3 reads CASSSRTSWGTGELFF. The CDR3 nucleotides are TGTGCCAGCAGCTCGAGGACTAGTTGGGGTACCGGGGAGCTGTTTTTT. The chain joins TRBV7-2 to TRBJ2-2, with 7 positions matching TRBD2. The germline CDR1 and CDR2 sequences are SGHTA and FQGNSA. Losses at the gene ends were 4 bases for V and 5 bases for J; bases not matched to a gene: 10. There are 16 residues in the CDR3.